The clone carrying this T cell receptor beta chain was counted between two and nine times. TCRdb passed the RT-PCR reads through MiXCR, listing each CDR3 protein once. The sample carries approximately 500,000 distinct CDR3 sequences, roughly 13% recorded once. This specimen comes from a study of response to subunit inactivated influenza vaccine. Germline CDR1 and CDR2: SGHAT and FQNNGV. Trimming left V 5 bases short and J 0 bases short, with 20 bases between. CDR3 length: 19 amino acids. The input for sequencing was PBMCs from blood, taken 45 days after vaccination. This sequence was found in a man aged 50-59 years who received an inactivated influenza vaccine. The chain links TRBV11-2 to TRBJ2-6; D not certain. The CDR3, as DNA: TGTGCCAGCAGCCACTTTTCGGGCAGTGGGGACTCTGGGGCCAACGTCCTGACTTTC. Residues: CASSHFSGSGDSGANVLTF.